These T cell receptor beta chains were read from a single sample in a study of blood T cell repertoires in COVID-19. TCRdb keeps only in-frame clones here, not all; method: immunoSEQ multiplex PCR. This sample has about 260,000 clones, with approximately 88% found just once. Sequenced material: peripheral blood. The receptors shown here come from a woman in her seventies with COVID-19, enrolled during active disease. The CDR3 runs from the conserved cysteine through the conserved F or W. D genes are given only for firm matches. Clone size appears in some rows only: once, few, many, or a class for an expanded clone.

d_gene	len	v_gene	j_gene	abundance	CDR3aa	CDR3nt
NA	13	TRBV19	TRBJ1-2	NA	CASSPPGAYGYTF	TGTGCCAGTAGTCCCCCAGGGGCCTATGGCTACACCTTC
NA	15	TRBV19	TRBJ1-2	NA	CASSIPRDNNYGYTF	TGTGCCAGTAGCATACCACGGGACAATAACTATGGCTACACCTTC
NA	13	TRBV5-6	TRBJ2-4	NA	CASSFIERDIQYF	TGTGCCAGCAGCTTTATTGAACGGGACATTCAGTACTTC
TRBD1	15	TRBV4-1	TRBJ2-2	NA	CASSQGQGSTGELFF	TGCGCCAGCAGCCAGGGACAGGGGTCCACCGGGGAGCTGTTTTTT
TRBD1	17	TRBV10-2	TRBJ1-2	NA	CASSESGRNRGKYGYTF	TGCGCCAGCAGTGAGTCGGGGCGGAACAGGGGCAAGTATGGCTACACCTTC
TRBD1	15	TRBV13	TRBJ2-7	NA	CASSQPGQGGYEQYF	TGTGCCAGCAGCCAACCGGGACAGGGAGGCTACGAGCAGTACTTC
NA	17	TRBV7-2	TRBJ1-3	once	CASSLVGGPSSGNTIYF	TGTGCCAGCAGCTTAGTGGGGGGACCAAGCTCTGGAAACACCATATATTTT
NA	15	TRBV6-6	TRBJ1-6	NA	CASSYREPYNSPLHF	TGTGCCAGCAGTTACAGGGAGCCCTATAATTCACCCCTCCACTTT
NA	13	TRBV29-1	TRBJ1-1	NA	CSVVQGTNTEAFF	TGCAGCGTTGTGCAGGGGACGAACACTGAAGCTTTCTTT
NA	17	TRBV27	TRBJ2-7	NA	CASSLKTDNLRDHEQYF	TGTGCCAGCAGTTTGAAGACAGACAATCTTCGCGACCACGAGCAGTACTTC
TRBD2	17	TRBV4-3	TRBJ2-1	NA	CASSQVGTSGAYNEQFF	TGCGCCAGCAGCCAAGTAGGGACTAGCGGCGCGTACAATGAGCAGTTCTTC
TRBD1	14	TRBV5-8	TRBJ2-1	NA	CASSHRGSYNEQFF	TGTGCCAGCAGCCACAGGGGTTCCTACAATGAGCAGTTCTTC
NA	14	TRBV5-1	TRBJ1-6	NA	CASSLDSYNSPLHF	TGCGCCAGCAGCTTGGACAGCTATAATTCACCCCTCCACTTT
NA	17	TRBV6-4	TRBJ2-3	NA	CASSDCRASRDTDTQYF	TGTGCCAGCAGTGACTGTCGGGCATCGAGGGATACAGATACGCAGTATTTT
TRBD1	14	TRBV30	TRBJ2-6	NA	CAWSTGDGANVLTF	TGTGCCTGGAGTACAGGGGACGGGGCCAACGTCCTGACTTTC
NA	14	TRBV11-3	TRBJ1-1	once	CASSPFMVASEAFF	TGTGCCAGCAGCCCCTTTATGGTCGCGTCTGAAGCTTTCTTT
NA	16	TRBV5-4	TRBJ2-4	NA	CASTPTGAIAKNIQYF	TGTGCCAGCACCCCAACAGGTGCCATAGCCAAAAACATTCAGTACTTC
NA	13	TRBV11-2	TRBJ2-5	NA	CASSSDLGETQYF	TGTGCCAGCAGCTCTGACTTAGGCGAGACCCAGTACTTC
TRBD2	15	TRBV25-1	TRBJ2-3	NA	CASSEGLAGTDTQYF	TGTGCCAGCAGTGAAGGCCTAGCGGGAACAGATACGCAGTATTTT
TRBD2	15	TRBV6-2/TRBV6-3	TRBJ2-1	NA	CASSYSGSSYNEQFF	TGTGCCAGCAGTTATAGCGGGAGCTCCTACAATGAGCAGTTCTTC
NA	14	TRBV5-5	TRBJ2-3	NA	CASSSVQPPDTQYF	TGTGCCAGCAGCTCTGTACAACCCCCAGATACGCAGTATTTT
NA	17	TRBV10-1	TRBJ2-7	NA	CASSAREGARGNYEQYF	TGCGCCAGCAGTGCCCGGGAGGGGGCAAGGGGTAACTACGAGCAGTACTTC
NA	12	TRBV6-1	TRBJ1-5	once	CASSEGGRPQHF	TGTGCCAGCAGTGAAGGGGGCCGGCCCCAGCATTTT
NA	14	TRBV23-1	TRBJ2-5	NA	CASMSRGRGETQYF	TGCGCCAGCATGTCAAGGGGGAGGGGAGAGACCCAGTACTTC
TRBD1	14	TRBV9	TRBJ1-3	NA	CASMRGLEGNTIYF	TGTGCCAGCATGAGGGGGCTAGAGGGAAACACCATATATTTT
NA	14	TRBV7-2	TRBJ2-3	NA	CASSLGDTTDTQYF	TGTGCCAGCAGCTTAGGGGACACAACAGATACGCAGTATTTT
TRBD1	15	TRBV28	TRBJ1-6	once	CASRRRDRGNSPLHF	TGTGCCAGCAGGCGCCGGGACAGGGGAAATTCACCCCTCCACTTT
TRBD2	15	TRBV9	TRBJ2-5	NA	CASSVGLAVQETQYF	TGTGCCAGCAGCGTGGGACTAGCGGTCCAAGAGACCCAGTACTTC
NA	15	TRBV6-5	TRBJ2-6	once	CASSYGGAGANVLTF	TGTGCCAGCAGTTACGGGGGCGCTGGGGCCAACGTCCTGACTTTC
NA	15	TRBV6-1	TRBJ2-7	NA	CASSEVVAVLAEQYF	TGTGCCAGCAGTGAAGTAGTAGCAGTTCTCGCTGAGCAGTACTTC
TRBD1	14	TRBV6-5	TRBJ2-7	NA	CASSLDRGTYEQYF	TGTGCCAGCAGTTTGGACAGGGGTACCTACGAGCAGTACTTC
NA	12	TRBV2	TRBJ1-6	NA	CASSVGVLPLHF	TGTGCCAGCAGTGTAGGGGTTCTACCCCTCCACTTT